The clone carrying this TCR beta chain was seen at least ten times. The target antigen is unknown. Trimming cost V 4 bases and J 11 bases, with 17 bases left between them. The CDR3 is 13 residues long. Germline CDR1 MNHEY, CDR2 SMNVEV (reference sequence). This specimen comes from a study of T cells in Graves' hyperthyroidism and ophthalmopathy. Notes on the study in general: Blood also held most thyroid clonotypes expanded beyond 0.001. A model of 13 V-J features distinguished ophthalmopathy from stable hyperthyroidism.

Graves' hyperthyroidism without ophthalmopathy progression within 18 months was termed stable. PBMCs were obtained from 10 ml fresh peripheral blood. Amplification yielded TCR beta CDR3 regions, with RNA transcripts as the source. An initial round of RT-PCR targeting the TCR CDR3 relied on the HTBI primer set. Via MiXCR, TCRdb re-called the multiplex PCR reads, giving one row per CDR3 protein. The table records fewer than 600,000 distinct CDR3 sequences, approximately 15% of them present only once. The sequence derives from a woman younger than 35 with Graves' hyperthyroidism. The chain employs TRBV27 and TRBJ1-1, with a tentative D call TRBD1 (5 bases). What was sequenced was blood. CDR3 nucleotide sequence: TGTGCCAGCAGTTATTGGCAGGGCGGGCAGGCTTTCTTT. Amino acids: CASSYWQGGQAFF.